This T cell receptor beta chain was sequenced in a study of glioma-infiltrating T cells after dendritic cell vaccination. The overall study: Glioblastoma patients came from Phase I and II dendritic cell vaccination trials. Autologous tumor lysate was loaded overnight onto monocyte-derived dendritic cells grown seven days with IL-4 and GM-CSF. Overall study findings and caveats: Estimated pretreatment TIL content predicted outcome after dendritic cell vaccination.

Clones were sequenced by immunoSEQ multiplex PCR, and TCRdb holds only the in-frame ones, with some missing. The table lists 80,000 to 100,000 clones, 70% to 80% of them singletons. Turning to this clone: No antigen is known for it.

The CDR3 runs to 14 residues. Germline V CDR1 and CDR2: MNHEY, SVGAGI. Trimming removed 6 bases at V and 5 bases at J, with 14 bases between. No glioblastoma patient carried an isocitrate dehydrogenase mutation. This TCR came from a human donor with glioblastoma. The sequencing used blood, collected before dendritic cell vaccination. The chain carries TRBV6-5 and TRBJ2-1; tentatively, D is TRBD2 (6 bases). CDR3 region: CASSWGLGNNEQFF. In nucleotides, the CDR3 is TGTGCCAGCAGCTGGGGACTGGGGAACAATGAGCAGTTCTTC.